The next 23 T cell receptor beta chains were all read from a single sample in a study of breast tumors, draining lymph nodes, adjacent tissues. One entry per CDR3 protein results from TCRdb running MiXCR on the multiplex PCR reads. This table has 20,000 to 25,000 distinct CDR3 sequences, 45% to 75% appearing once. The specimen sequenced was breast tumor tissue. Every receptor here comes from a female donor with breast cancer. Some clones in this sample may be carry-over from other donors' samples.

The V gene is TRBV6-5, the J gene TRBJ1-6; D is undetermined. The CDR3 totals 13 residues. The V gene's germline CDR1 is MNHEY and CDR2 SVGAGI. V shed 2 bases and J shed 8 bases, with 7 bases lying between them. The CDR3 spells CASSYSSYSPLHF. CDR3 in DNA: TGTGCCAGCAGTTACAGTTCGTATTCACCCCTCCACTTT.

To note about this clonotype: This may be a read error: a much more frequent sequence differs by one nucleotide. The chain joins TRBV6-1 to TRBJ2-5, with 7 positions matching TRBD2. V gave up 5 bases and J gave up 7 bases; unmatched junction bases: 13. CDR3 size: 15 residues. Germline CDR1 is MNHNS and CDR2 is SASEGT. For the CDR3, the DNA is TGTGCCAGCAGTCCCTGGGGAGGGCTTACCGGGACCCAGTACTTC. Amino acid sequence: CASSPWGGLTGTQYF.

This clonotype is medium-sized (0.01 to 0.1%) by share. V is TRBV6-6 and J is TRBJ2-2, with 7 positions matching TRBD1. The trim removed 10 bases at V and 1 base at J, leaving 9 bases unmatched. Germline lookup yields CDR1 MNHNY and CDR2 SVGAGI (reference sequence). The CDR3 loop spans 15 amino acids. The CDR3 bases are TGTGCCACCCCAGGCACAGGGGTGAACACCGGGGAGCTGTTTTTT. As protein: CATPGTGVNTGELFF.

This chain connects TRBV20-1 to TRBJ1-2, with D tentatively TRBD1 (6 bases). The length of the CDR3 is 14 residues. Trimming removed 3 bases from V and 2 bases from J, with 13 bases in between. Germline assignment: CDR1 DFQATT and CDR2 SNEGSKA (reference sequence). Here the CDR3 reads CSARETGSNYGYTF. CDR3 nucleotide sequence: TGCAGTGCTAGGGAGACAGGTTCCAACTATGGCTACACCTTC.

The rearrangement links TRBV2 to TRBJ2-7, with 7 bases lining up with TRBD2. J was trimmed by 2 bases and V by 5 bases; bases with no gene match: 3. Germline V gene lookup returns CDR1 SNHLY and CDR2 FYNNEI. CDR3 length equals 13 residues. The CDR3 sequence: CASSPGTTYEQYF. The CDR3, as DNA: TGTGCCAGCAGTCCTGGGACTACCTACGAGCAGTACTTC. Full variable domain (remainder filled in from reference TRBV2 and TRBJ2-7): EPEVTQTPSHQVTQMGQEVILRCVPISNHLYFYWYRQILGQKVEFLVSFYNNEISEKSEIFDDQFSVERPDGSNFTLKIRSTKLEDSAMYFCASSPGTTYEQYFGPGTRLTVT.

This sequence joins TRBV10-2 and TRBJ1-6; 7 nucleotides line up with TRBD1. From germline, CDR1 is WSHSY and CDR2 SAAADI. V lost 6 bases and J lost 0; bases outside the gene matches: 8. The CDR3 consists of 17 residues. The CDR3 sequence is CASSPEWTGSYNSPLHF. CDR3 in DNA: TGCGCCAGCAGCCCAGAATGGACAGGCTCCTATAATTCACCCCTCCACTTT.

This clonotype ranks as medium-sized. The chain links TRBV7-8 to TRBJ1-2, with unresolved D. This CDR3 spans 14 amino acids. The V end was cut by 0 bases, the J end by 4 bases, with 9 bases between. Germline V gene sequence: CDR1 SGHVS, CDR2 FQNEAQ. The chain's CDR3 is CASSLAGGTYGYTF. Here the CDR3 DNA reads TGTGCCAGCAGCTTAGCGGGCGGAACCTATGGCTACACCTTC.

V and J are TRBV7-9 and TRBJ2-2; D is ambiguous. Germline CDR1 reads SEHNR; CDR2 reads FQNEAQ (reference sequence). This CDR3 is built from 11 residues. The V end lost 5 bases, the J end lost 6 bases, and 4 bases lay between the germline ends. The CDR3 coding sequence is TGTGCCAGCAGCCAGGCCGGGGAGCTGTTTTTT. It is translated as CASSQAGELFF.

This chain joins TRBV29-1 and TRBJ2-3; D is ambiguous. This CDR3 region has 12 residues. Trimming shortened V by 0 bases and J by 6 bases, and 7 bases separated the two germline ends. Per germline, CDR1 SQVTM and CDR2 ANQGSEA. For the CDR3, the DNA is TGCAGCGTTGAAGATCCCGGGGATACGCAGTATTTT. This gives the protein CSVEDPGDTQYF.

The DNA of the CDR3 is TGTGCCAGCAGCAAGGACAGGCGGCTAGCGGGAGATGAGCAGTTCTTC. Translated, it gives CASSKDRRLAGDEQFF. J is TRBJ2-1 and V is TRBV7-3, with TRBD2 identical over 10 bases. CDR3 length equals 16 residues. Per germline, CDR1 SGHTA and CDR2 FQGTGA. V shed 5 bases and J 8 bases; nucleotides not matched to a gene: 12.

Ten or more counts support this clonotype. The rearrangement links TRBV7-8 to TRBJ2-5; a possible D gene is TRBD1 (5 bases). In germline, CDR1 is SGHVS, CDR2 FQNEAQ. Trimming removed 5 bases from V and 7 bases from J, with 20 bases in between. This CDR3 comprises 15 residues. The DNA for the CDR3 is TGTGCCAGCAGCCCCTCCATAGGGGCTTTGGGGACCCAGTACTTC. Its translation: CASSPSIGALGTQYF.

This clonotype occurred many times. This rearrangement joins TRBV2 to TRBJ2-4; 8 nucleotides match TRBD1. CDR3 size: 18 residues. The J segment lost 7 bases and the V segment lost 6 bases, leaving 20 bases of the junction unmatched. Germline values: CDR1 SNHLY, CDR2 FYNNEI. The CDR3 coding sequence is TGTGCCAGCAGCGATCGCGGGCAGGGGGCCTTTCCGACGAACATTCAGTACTTC. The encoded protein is CASSDRGQGAFPTNIQYF.

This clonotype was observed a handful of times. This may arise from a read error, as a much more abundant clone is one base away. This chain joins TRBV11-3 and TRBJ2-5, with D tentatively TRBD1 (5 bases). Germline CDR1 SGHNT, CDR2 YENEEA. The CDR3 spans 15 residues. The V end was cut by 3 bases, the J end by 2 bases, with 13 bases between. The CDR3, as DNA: TGTGCCAGCAGCTTCCCTGGGGCAGCTCAAGAGACCCAGTACTTC. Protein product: CASSFPGAAQETQYF.

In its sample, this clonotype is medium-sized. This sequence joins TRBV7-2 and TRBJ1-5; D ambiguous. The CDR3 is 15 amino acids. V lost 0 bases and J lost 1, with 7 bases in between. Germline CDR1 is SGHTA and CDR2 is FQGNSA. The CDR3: CASSLAPWSNQPQHF. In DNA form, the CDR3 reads TGTGCCAGCAGCTTAGCGCCGTGGAGCAATCAGCCCCAGCATTTT.

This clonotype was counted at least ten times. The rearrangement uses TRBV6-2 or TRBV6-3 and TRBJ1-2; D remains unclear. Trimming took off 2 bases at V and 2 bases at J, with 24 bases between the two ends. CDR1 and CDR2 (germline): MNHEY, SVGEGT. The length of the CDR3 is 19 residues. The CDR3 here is CASSYQDLPLDHANYGYTF. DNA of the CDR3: TGTGCCAGCAGTTACCAGGACCTACCCCTCGACCACGCGAACTATGGCTACACCTTC.

This chain's CDR3 is CASSRRLWANVLTF. The CDR3 region has the DNA TGTGCCAGTAGTAGGAGGCTCTGGGCCAACGTCCTGACTTTC. The V gene is TRBV19, the J gene TRBJ2-6, with D perhaps TRBD2 (5 bases). CDR3 length: 14 amino acids. Germline CDR1 LNHDA, CDR2 SQIVND (reference sequence). The V gene lost 4 bases and the J gene lost 5 bases, with 9 bases spanning the gap.

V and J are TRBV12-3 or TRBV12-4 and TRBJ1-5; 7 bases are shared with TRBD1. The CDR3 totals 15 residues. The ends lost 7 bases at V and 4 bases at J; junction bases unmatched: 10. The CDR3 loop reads CASTRGTVSNQPQHF. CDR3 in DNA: TGTGCCAGCACCAGGGGGACGGTCTCTAATCAGCCCCAGCATTTT.

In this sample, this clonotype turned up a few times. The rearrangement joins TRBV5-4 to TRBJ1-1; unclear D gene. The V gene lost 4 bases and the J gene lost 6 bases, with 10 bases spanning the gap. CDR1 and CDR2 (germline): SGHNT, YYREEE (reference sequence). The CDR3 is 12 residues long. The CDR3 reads CASSRGVAEAFF. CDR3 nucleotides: TGTGCCAGCAGCCGAGGCGTCGCTGAAGCTTTCTTT. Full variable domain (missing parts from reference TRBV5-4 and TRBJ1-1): ETGVTQSPTHLIKTRGQQVTLRCSSQSGHNTVSWYQQALGQGPQFIFQYYREEENGRGNFPPRFSGLQFPNYSSELNVNALELDDSALYLCASSRGVAEAFFGQGTRLTVV.

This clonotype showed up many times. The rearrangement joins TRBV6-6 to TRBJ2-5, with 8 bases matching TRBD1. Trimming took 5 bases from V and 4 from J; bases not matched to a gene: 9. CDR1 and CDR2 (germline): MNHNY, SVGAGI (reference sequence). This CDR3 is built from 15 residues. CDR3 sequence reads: CASSHRTGTRETQYF. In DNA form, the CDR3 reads TGTGCCAGCAGTCACCGGACAGGGACTCGAGAGACCCAGTACTTC.

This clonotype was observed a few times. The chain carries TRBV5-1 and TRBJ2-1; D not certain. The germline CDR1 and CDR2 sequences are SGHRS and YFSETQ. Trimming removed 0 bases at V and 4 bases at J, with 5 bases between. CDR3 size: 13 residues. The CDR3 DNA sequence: TGCGCCAGCAGCTTGGAAGTTTACAATGAGCAGTTCTTC. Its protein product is CASSLEVYNEQFF.

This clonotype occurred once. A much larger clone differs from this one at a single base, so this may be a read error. The CDR3 DNA reads as TGTGCCAGCAGCCAAGGGGTCGGGTACACAGATACGCAGTATTTT. Its protein is CASSQGVGYTDTQYF. V is TRBV3-1 and J is TRBJ2-3, with D unclear. Germline assignment: CDR1 LGHDT and CDR2 YNNKEL (reference sequence). This CDR3 region has 15 residues. The V gene lost 1 base and the J gene lost 2 bases, with 10 bases spanning the gap.

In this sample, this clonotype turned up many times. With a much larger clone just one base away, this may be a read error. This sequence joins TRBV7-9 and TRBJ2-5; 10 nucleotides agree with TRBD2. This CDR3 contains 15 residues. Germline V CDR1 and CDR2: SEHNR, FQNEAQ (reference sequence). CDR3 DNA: TGTGCCAGCAGCTTCGAAGCGGGAGGGCAAGAGACCCAGCACTTC. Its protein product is CASSFEAGGQETQHF.

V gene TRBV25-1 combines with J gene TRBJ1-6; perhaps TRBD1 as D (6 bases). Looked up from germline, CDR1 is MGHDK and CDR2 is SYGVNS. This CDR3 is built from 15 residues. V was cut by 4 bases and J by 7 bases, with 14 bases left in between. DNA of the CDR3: TGTGCCAGCAGTGCCGCTGGACAGCGAAATTCACCCCTCCACTTT. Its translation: CASSAAGQRNSPLHF.